The rows below give T cell receptor beta chains drawn from one sample of a study of T cells in Graves' hyperthyroidism and ophthalmopathy. TCRdb redid the calling of the multiplex PCR reads with MiXCR, one entry per CDR3 protein. The sample has roughly 98,000 distinct CDR3 sequences; roughly 39% are singletons. Sequencing was carried out using peripheral blood or thyroid tissue (not recorded which). These TCRs come from a woman aged 25-40 years with Graves' hyperthyroidism. Each CDR3 is given with its conserved first and last residue. A D gene is named only where the DNA matches it firmly. Clone size appears in some rows only: once, few, many, or a class for an expanded clone.

J,size,D,V,DNA,CDR3
TRBJ1-2,few,.,TRBV30,TGTGCCTGGAGGGGGGAGAACTACGGGGGAAGCGGCTATGGCTACACCTTC,CAWRGENYGGSGYGYTF
TRBJ2-5,many,.,TRBV28,TGTGCCAGCAGTCCCCCCGTCCAAGAGACCCAGTACTTC,CASSPPVQETQYF
TRBJ2-2,few,.,TRBV18,TGTGCCAGCCCACCTGACAGGCGCGGGGAGCTGTTTTTT,CASPPDRRGELFF
TRBJ1-3,.,.,TRBV25-1,TGTGCTAGAAATCCCAGCTCTGGAAACACCATATATTTT,CARNPSSGNTIYF
TRBJ2-5,many,TRBD1,TRBV15,TGTGCCACCAGCAAGAGAGGGACAGTCCAAGAGACCCAGTACTTC,CATSKRGTVQETQYF
TRBJ2-1,.,.,TRBV20-1,TGCAGTGCTGAGGGGGGAGAGGGGAATGAGCAGTTCTTC,CSAEGGEGNEQFF
TRBJ2-5,many,TRBD1,TRBV6-5,TGTGCCAGCAGTGATGGAGCAGGGGGTGGTGAGACCCAGTACTTC,CASSDGAGGGETQYF
TRBJ2-5,few,.,TRBV29-1,TGCAGCGTTTCTAAGGACAGCGGACGGTATGAGACCCAGTACTTC,CSVSKDSGRYETQYF
TRBJ1-3,many,.,TRBV7-8,TGTGCCAGCAGCCCCCGGACGGGACACTCTGGAAACACCATATATTTT,CASSPRTGHSGNTIYF
TRBJ2-7,.,.,TRBV28,TGTGCCAGCAGTTCCCCCGGCGGGCTTTCCTACGAGCAGTACTTC,CASSSPGGLSYEQYF
TRBJ2-5,.,.,TRBV20-1,TGCAGTGCGAGACAGAAACATAGCAATCAGCCCCAGTACTTC,CSARQKHSNQPQYF
TRBJ1-1,many,.,TRBV7-6,TGTGCCAGCAGCTATCCCGACGGGGAGAACACTGAAGCTTTCTTT,CASSYPDGENTEAFF
TRBJ2-3,.,.,TRBV7-2,TGTGCCAGCAGCGTAGGAAGGCGACCTTACACAGATACGCAGTATTTT,CASSVGRRPYTDTQYF
TRBJ1-4,.,.,TRBV15,TGTGCCACCAGCAGTGAGTCCGGGAATGAAAAACTGTTTTTT,CATSSESGNEKLFF
TRBJ1-2,many,.,TRBV5-1,TGCGCCAGCAGCCGATCGAGGGAGGGTGGCTACACCTTC,CASSRSREGGYTF
TRBJ2-3,many,.,TRBV15,TGTGCCACCAGCCCCGGCATCCAGGGGAATACGCAGTATTTT,CATSPGIQGNTQYF
TRBJ1-5,many,.,TRBV6-1,TGTGCCAGCAGCCTACAGGTTTATCAGCCCCAGCATTTT,CASSLQVYQPQHF
TRBJ2-7,.,.,TRBV20-1,TGCAGTGCGAGACCCGGTCTGGGCTCCTACGAGCAGTACTTC,CSARPGLGSYEQYF
TRBJ1-5,many,TRBD1,TRBV15,TGTGCCACCAGCAGGGACAGGGGGGATCAGCCCCAGCATTTT,CATSRDRGDQPQHF
TRBJ2-5,many,.,TRBV28,TGTGCCAGCAGTCCTCCGACCCAGTACTTC,CASSPPTQYF
TRBJ1-2,many,TRBD1,TRBV7-2,TGTGCCAGCAGCTTGGGACAGGGCTTACCCTACACCTTC,CASSLGQGLPYTF
TRBJ2-1,once,TRBD2,TRBV4-2,TGTGCCAGCAGCCAAGCGCAGACTAGCGGCGATGAGCAGTTCTTC,CASSQAQTSGDEQFF
TRBJ2-7,many,TRBD2,TRBV19,TGTGCCAGTAGTGCGGCCGGGGGGATTTTCTACGAGCAGTACTTC,CASSAAGGIFYEQYF
TRBJ2-7,.,.,TRBV7-2,TGTGCCAGCAATTTAGGGCAGGGAGGCGAGCAGTACTTC,CASNLGQGGEQYF
TRBJ2-7,many,TRBD1,TRBV6-6,TGTGCCAGCAGTTCCCCGGGACAGGGGGCGCACGAGCAGTACTTC,CASSSPGQGAHEQYF
TRBJ1-1,many,.,TRBV19,TGTGCCAGTAGTATGGCCTACCCAGGGGAAATGAACACTGAAGCTTTCTTT,CASSMAYPGEMNTEAFF
TRBJ2-5,.,TRBD2,TRBV20-1,TGCAGTGCTCCTTTAGCGGGGCAAGAGACCCAGTACTTC,CSAPLAGQETQYF
TRBJ1-1,.,TRBD1,TRBV7-6,TGTGCCAGCAACCATACAGGGGCCACTGAAGCTTTCTTT,CASNHTGATEAFF
TRBJ1-4,many,.,TRBV10-3,TGTGCCATCAGCGCGGGGGCCAAGGAAAAACTGTTTTTT,CAISAGAKEKLFF
TRBJ1-1,many,.,TRBV20-1,TGCAGTGCCAGCAAGGACCGAAGACCGGAAAGGGCTGATGAAGCTTTCTTT,CSASKDRRPERADEAFF
TRBJ1-2,many,TRBD1,TRBV7-9,TGTGCCAGCAGCACCCAGGGGGAATATGGCTACACCTTC,CASSTQGEYGYTF
TRBJ2-2,.,TRBD2,TRBV9,TGTGCCAGCAGCGTAGGGACTAGAGTCCCCCGGGAGCTGTTTTTT,CASSVGTRVPRELFF
TRBJ2-6,many,.,TRBV7-2,TGTGCCAGCAGCCCTGATGGGGCCAACGTCCTGACTTTC,CASSPDGANVLTF
TRBJ2-7,.,.,TRBV7-9,TGTGCCAGCAGCTTAGGGTTCGGCCAAGGGGAGCAGTACTTC,CASSLGFGQGEQYF
TRBJ2-3,many,TRBD2,TRBV5-5,TGTGCCAGCAGCCATAGGGCGGGAGGCCTCACAGATACGCAGTATTTT,CASSHRAGGLTDTQYF
TRBJ2-6,.,.,TRBV2,TGTGCCAGCACTAGGGGGGGCGTTGGGACCAACGTCCTGACTTTC,CASTRGGVGTNVLTF
TRBJ2-2,many,.,TRBV10-3,TGTGCCACTTCTGCTTCCGGACTCAGAAGGTTGGGGGAGCTGTTTTTT,CATSASGLRRLGELFF
TRBJ2-3,many,TRBD2,TRBV5-1,TGCGCCAGCAGCGTTAGCGGGAGGCCCACAGATACGCAGTATTTT,CASSVSGRPTDTQYF
TRBJ1-5,many,.,TRBV7-9,TGTGCCAGCAGCCCCCTCCCACAGGGTTATAGCAATCAGCCCCAGCATTTT,CASSPLPQGYSNQPQHF
TRBJ1-1,.,.,TRBV19,TGTGCCAGTAGTACCTGGACCGCCGAGGAAGCTTTCTTT,CASSTWTAEEAFF
TRBJ1-2,many,.,TRBV7-3,TGTGCCAGCAGCTTAACCCCCGAAGATAACTATGGCTACACCTTC,CASSLTPEDNYGYTF
TRBJ1-2,many,.,TRBV7-9,TGTGCCAGCAGCCCTCGGACACCGACTATCTATGGCTACACCTTC,CASSPRTPTIYGYTF
TRBJ1-1,many,.,TRBV12-3/TRBV12-4,TGTGCCAGCAGTTTATCCCAGAGCCCAGCGAACACTGAAGCTTTCTTT,CASSLSQSPANTEAFF
TRBJ2-7,many,.,TRBV6-6,TGTGCCAGCAGTTACGCGCAGGGCAACGAGCAGTACTTC,CASSYAQGNEQYF
TRBJ1-2,many,.,TRBV5-5,TGTGCCAGCAGCTTGGAGACGAATGGCTACACCTTC,CASSLETNGYTF
TRBJ1-1,many,TRBD1,TRBV4-1,TGCGCCAGCAGCCACCCACAGGGGAATCCCACTGAAGCTTTCTTT,CASSHPQGNPTEAFF
TRBJ1-6,.,.,TRBV2,TGTGCCCAACCCCCCCGGGGAGGTAATTCACCCCTCCACTTT,CAQPPRGGNSPLHF
TRBJ2-3,.,TRBD1,TRBV20-1,TGCAGTGCTAGGAGTGGGGATGACAGGGGGTTCACAGATACGCAGTATTTT,CSARSGDDRGFTDTQYF
TRBJ2-2,many,TRBD1,TRBV7-8,TGTGCCAGCAGCGTACGGGACAGGCGCACCGGGGAGCTGTTTTTT,CASSVRDRRTGELFF
TRBJ2-7,.,TRBD2,TRBV9,TGTGCCAGCAGCGGACTAGCGGGACGTTACGAGCAGTACTTC,CASSGLAGRYEQYF
TRBJ2-3,few,TRBD2,TRBV4-1,TGCGCCAGCAGCCTTCTTCTAGCGGGCTCCGCAGATACGCAGTATTTT,CASSLLLAGSADTQYF
TRBJ1-2,many,.,TRBV3-1,TGTGCCAGCAGCCCACAGGGAGGGAACTATGGCTACACCTTC,CASSPQGGNYGYTF